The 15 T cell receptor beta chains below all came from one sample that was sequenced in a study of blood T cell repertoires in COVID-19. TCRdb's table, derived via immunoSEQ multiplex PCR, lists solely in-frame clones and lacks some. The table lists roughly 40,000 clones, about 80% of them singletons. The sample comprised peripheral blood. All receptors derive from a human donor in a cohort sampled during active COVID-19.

The CDR3 here is CASSFQRSTDTQYF. As DNA, the CDR3 is TGCGCCAGCAGCTTTCAGCGGTCCACAGATACGCAGTATTTT. The chain links TRBV5-1 to TRBJ2-3; the D gene is possibly TRBD2 (5 bases). The CDR3 covers 14 residues. With 2 bases removed from V and 2 bases from J, the gap between germline ends came to 9 bases. Germline V gene sequence: CDR1 SGHRS, CDR2 YFSETQ.

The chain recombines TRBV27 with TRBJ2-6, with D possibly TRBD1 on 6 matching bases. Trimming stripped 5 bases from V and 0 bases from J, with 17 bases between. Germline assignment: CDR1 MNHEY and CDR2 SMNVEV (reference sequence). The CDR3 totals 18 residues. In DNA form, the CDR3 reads TGTGCCAGCAGTGCGTACAGGGTCCCCTACTCTGGGGCCAACGTCCTGACTTTC. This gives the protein CASSAYRVPYSGANVLTF.

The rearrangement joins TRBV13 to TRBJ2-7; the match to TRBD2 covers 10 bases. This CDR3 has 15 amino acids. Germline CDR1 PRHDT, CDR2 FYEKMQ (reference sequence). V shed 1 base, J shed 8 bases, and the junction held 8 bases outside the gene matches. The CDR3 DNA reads TGTGCCAGCAGCTTAGAAGCAGCGGGAGGGGCCAAGCAGTACTTC. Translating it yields CASSLEAAGGAKQYF.

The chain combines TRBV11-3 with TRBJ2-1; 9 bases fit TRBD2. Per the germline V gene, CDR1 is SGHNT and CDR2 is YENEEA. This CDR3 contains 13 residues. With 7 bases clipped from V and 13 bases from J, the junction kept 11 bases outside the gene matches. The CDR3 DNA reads TGTGCCAGCACCGACCGGTCTAGCGGGATCCAGTTCTTC. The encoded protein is CASTDRSSGIQFF.

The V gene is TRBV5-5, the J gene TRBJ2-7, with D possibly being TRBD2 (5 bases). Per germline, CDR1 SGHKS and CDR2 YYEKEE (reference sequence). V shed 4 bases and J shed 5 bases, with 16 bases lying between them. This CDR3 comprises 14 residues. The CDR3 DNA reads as TGTGCCAGCAGCCTAAGTAGGGAGTCGGACGAGCAGTACTTC. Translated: CASSLSRESDEQYF. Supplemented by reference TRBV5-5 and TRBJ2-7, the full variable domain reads DAGVTQSPTHLIKTRGQQVTLRCSPISGHKSVSWYQQVLGQGPQFIFQYYEKEERGRGNFPDRFSARQFPNYSSELNVNALLLGDSALYLCASSLSRESDEQYFGPGTRLTVT.

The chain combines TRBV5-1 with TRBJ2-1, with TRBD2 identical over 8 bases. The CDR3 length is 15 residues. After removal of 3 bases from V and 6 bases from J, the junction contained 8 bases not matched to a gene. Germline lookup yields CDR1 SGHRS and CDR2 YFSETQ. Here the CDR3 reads CASSSSGGLGNEQFF. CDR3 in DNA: TGCGCCAGCAGCTCCAGCGGGGGTTTGGGCAATGAGCAGTTCTTC.

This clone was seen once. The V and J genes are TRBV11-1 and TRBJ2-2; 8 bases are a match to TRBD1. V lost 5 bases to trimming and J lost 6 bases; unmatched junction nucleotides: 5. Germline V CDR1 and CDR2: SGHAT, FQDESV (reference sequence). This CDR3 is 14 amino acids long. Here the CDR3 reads CASSVDRDPGELFF. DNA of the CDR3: TGTGCCAGCAGCGTGGACAGGGATCCCGGGGAGCTGTTTTTT.

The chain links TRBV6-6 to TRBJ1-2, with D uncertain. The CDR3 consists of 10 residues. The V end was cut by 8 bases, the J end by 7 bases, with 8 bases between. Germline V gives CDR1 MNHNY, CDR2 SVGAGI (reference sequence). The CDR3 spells CASPVGGYTF. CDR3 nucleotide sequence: TGTGCCAGCCCCGTCGGTGGCTACACCTTC.

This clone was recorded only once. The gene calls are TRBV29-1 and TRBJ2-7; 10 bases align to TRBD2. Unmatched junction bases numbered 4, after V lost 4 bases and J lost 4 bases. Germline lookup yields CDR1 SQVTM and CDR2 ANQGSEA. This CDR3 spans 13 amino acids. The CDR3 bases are TGCAGCGTTGGATTAGCGGGGGGTTACGAGCAGTACTTC. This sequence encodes CSVGLAGGYEQYF.

The CDR3: CASSNPGQGAENTEAFF. CDR3 DNA: TGTGCCAGCAGCAACCCGGGACAGGGGGCGGAAAACACTGAAGCTTTCTTT. The chain recombines TRBV28 with TRBJ1-1; 12 nucleotides line up with TRBD1. V shed 6 bases, J shed 2 bases, and the junction held 10 bases outside the gene matches. Germline V CDR1 and CDR2: MDHEN, SYDVKM. The CDR3 has 17 amino acids.

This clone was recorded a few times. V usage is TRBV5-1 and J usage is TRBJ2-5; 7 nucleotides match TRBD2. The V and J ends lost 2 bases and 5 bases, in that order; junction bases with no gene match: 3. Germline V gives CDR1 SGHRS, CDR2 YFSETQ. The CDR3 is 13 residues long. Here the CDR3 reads CASSLAGSETQYF. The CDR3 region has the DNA TGCGCCAGCAGCTTAGCGGGGAGCGAGACCCAGTACTTC.

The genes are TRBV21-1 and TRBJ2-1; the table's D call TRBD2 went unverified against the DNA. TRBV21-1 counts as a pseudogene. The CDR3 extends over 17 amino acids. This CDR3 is CASSKGGTSGPDNEQFF. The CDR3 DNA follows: TGTGCCAGCAGCAAAGGGGGAACTAGCGGTCCCGACAATGAGCAGTTCTTC.

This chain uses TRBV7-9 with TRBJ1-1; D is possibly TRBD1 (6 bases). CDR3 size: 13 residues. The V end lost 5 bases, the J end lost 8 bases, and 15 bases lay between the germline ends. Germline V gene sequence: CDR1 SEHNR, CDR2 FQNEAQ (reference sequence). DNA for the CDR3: TGTGCCAGCAGCCCTCCAAGGACAGAAGAAGCTTTCTTT. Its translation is CASSPPRTEEAFF.

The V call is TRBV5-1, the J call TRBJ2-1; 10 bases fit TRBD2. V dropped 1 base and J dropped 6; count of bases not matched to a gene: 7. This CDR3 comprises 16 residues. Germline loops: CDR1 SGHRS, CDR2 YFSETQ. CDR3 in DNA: TGCGCCAGCAGCTTGATTCCCGGGACTAGCGTCAATGAGCAGTTCTTC. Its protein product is CASSLIPGTSVNEQFF.

The CDR3 DNA reads TGTGCCAGCAGCTTACAGGGTTCCACCCAAGAGACCCAGTACTTC. It translates to CASSLQGSTQETQYF. This chain joins TRBV7-2 and TRBJ2-5; D might be TRBD1 (5 bases). Trimming removed 2 bases at V and 1 base at J, with 11 bases between. Germline V gene sequence: CDR1 SGHTA, CDR2 FQGNSA. The CDR3 loop spans 15 amino acids. The variable domain in full, with the rest retrieved from reference TRBV7-2 and TRBJ2-5, is GAGVSQSPSNKVTEKGKDVELRCDPISGHTALYWYRQSLGQGLEFLIYFQGNSAPDKSGLPSDRFSAERTGGSVSTLTIQRTQQEDSAVYLCASSLQGSTQETQYFGPGTRLLVL.